The count of the clone carrying this T cell receptor (beta chain) is one. The data belong to a study of T cell changes during pregnancy in multiple sclerosis. The CDR3 is made up of 14 amino acids. V lost 1 base, J lost 5 bases, and 11 bases lay in between. From germline, CDR1 is SEHNR and CDR2 FQNEAQ (reference sequence). TCRdb's copy holds only in-frame clones and misses some; the assay was immunoSEQ multiplex PCR. The sample consists of about 38,000 clones, about 90% of them appearing once. Here the sequenced sample was CD4+ T cells from peripheral blood mononuclear cells, taken in the second trimester of pregnancy. This sequence joins TRBV7-9 and TRBJ2-5; D possibly corresponds to TRBD1 (6 bases). The origin of this receptor is a female donor with multiple sclerosis, enrolled in a pregnancy study. The CDR3 DNA reads TGTGCCAGCAGCTTAGTGGGGGCTGGTGAGACCCAGTACTTC. The encoded protein is CASSLVGAGETQYF.